This T cell receptor (beta chain) was recovered during a study of CD8 T cell repertoires and HIV-1 epitope variants (dated by TCRdb to the early 2020s). At the level of the whole study: In separate culture wells, T cells were stimulated with each of twenty-five peptides that represented autologous and known Gag and Nef epitope variants. A total of roughly 78 T cell cultures were run, with each culture condition performed in triplicate except for one peptide, which was performed in duplicate. Among the control conditions were a peptide pool of CMV, EBV and flu, the Ebola AY9 epitope serving as a negative control, and a well with no peptide. Cultures were maintained for 10 days in IMDM with gentamicin, and half-media changes adding IL-2, IL-7 and IL-15 were performed on days 3 and 7. T cells were enriched using the EasySep Human T Cell Enrichment Kit and then co-cultured with an equal number of autologous T cell-negative cells acting as antigen-presenting cells. The epitopes tested covered three Gag epitope families plus Nef HW9 and YT9. An aliquot of 1M T cells was saved as an uncultured baseline condition, separate from the 80 to 85 T cell cultures.

Sequencing of TCR beta CDR3 regions was done on the immunoSEQ platform at survey depth. The QIAamp DNA micro kit was used to extract genomic DNA from every cultured and uncultured CD8+ T cell population. The published analysis was carried out like this. Any sample with under 5,000 productive reads was excluded, and this exclusion removed about 7% of the roughly 75 cultures stimulated with HIV peptides. Sequences were trimmed to CDR3 by a MANAFEST web app, and nonproductive sequences, CDR3s under 5 amino acids, and sequences not starting with C or ending with F/W were removed. Clonotypes were classified as antigen-specific only if expansion was observed in at least 2 of 3 replicates versus the no-peptide control at FDR 0.01, only within one epitope family. Specific clonotypes also needed at least fivefold higher frequency than in wells stimulated with peptides from other epitope families. The immuneACCESS repertoire file appears here via TCRdb, limited to in-frame rearrangements. These files lack a portion of the clones; in checked studies, under half of the deficit traces to unresolved V genes, and the cause of the others is not known. V, J and clone size reflect that table, while D and trimming were determined from the DNA. This sample holds roughly 5,000 clones; roughly two thirds were observed only once. The ten largest account for roughly 45% of the sample.

The EasySep Human CD8+ T Cell Enrichment Kit was used on day 10 to isolate CD8+ T cells from every culture. What the authors observed across the whole study: Of the nine antigen-specific TCR beta clonotypes identified, roughly 6 appeared cross-reactive for autologous or known escape epitope variants. The assay identified only TCR beta chains and indicated proliferation in response to antigen, without indicating T cell function or cytokine profile. Several clonotypes recognized the Nef KF9 family and one clonotype recognized the HW9 family, while no responses to the TAALDMSHF plasma variant were seen.

A distance of 12 bases separates the germline ends of V and J, which lose 2 bases and 2 bases respectively. The CDR3 runs 15 amino acids, cysteine and phenylalanine included. Kept here is only the CDR3 DNA, which spans 45 bases and is read in frame from base 1. CDR1 is given as MDHEN and CDR2 as SYDVKM, both from the germline V gene. Note on this clone: What antigen it recognizes has not been identified. No clone much larger than this one lies a single base away; base qualities are absent.

The rearrangement combines TRBV28 with TRBJ2-5, with TRBD2 tentatively as D gene (5 bases match). The clonotype comes from a male donor with HIV. The material sequenced was cultured CD8+ T cells derived from PBMCs. The CDR3 reads CASSLGLASQETQYF. The nucleotide sequence is given as TGTGCCAGCAGTTTAGGGCTAGCATCACAAGAGACCCAGTACTTC.